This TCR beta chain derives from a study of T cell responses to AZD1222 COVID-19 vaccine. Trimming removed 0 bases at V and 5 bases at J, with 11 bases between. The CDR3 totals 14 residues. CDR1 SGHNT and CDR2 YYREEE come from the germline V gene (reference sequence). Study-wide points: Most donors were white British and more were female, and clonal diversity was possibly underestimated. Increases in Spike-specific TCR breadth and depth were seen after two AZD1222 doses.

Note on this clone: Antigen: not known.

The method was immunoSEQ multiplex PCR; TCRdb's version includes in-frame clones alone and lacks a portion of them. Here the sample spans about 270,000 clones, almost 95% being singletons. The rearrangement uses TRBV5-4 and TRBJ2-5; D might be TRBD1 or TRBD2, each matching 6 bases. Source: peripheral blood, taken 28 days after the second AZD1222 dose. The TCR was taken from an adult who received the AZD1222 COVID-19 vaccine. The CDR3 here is CASSLDLGGETQYF. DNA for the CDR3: TGTGCCAGCAGCTTGGACCTGGGGGGCGAGACCCAGTACTTC.